Below are 14 T cell receptor beta chains sequenced from a single sample in a study of blood T cell repertoires in COVID-19. Produced via immunoSEQ multiplex PCR; TCRdb's table is partial and in-frame only. In the table there are around 80,000 clones, 65% to 85% of which are singletons. The material sequenced was peripheral blood. The receptors originated from a man aged 50 to 59 with COVID-19, enrolled during active disease.

The chain recombines TRBV5-4 with TRBJ2-2; TRBD2 aligns across 8 bases. J was trimmed by 5 bases and V by 6 bases; bases with no gene match: 6. Germline-derived CDR1 and CDR2 are SGHNT and YYREEE (reference sequence). The CDR3 is made up of 14 amino acids. Here the CDR3 reads CASTPIAGTGELFF. The CDR3 DNA reads as TGTGCCAGCACCCCGATAGCGGGGACCGGGGAGCTGTTTTTT.

The CDR3 sequence: CASSKGGGPLPNEQFF. In DNA, the CDR3 is TGTGCCAGCAGCAAAGGGGGAGGGCCTTTACCAAATGAGCAGTTCTTC. This chain links TRBV21-1 with TRBJ2-1; TRBD2, as called in the table, went unchecked against the DNA. TRBV21-1 is assigned pseudogene status. The CDR3 covers 16 residues.

This chain connects TRBV9 to TRBJ1-1; D uncertain. Trimming shortened V by 4 bases and J by 4 bases, and 11 bases separated the two germline ends. Germline CDR1 reads SGDLS; CDR2 reads YYNGEE. The CDR3 consists of 13 residues. The chain's CDR3 is CASSTGVGTEAFF. The DNA for the CDR3 is TGTGCCAGCAGCACCGGGGTGGGCACTGAAGCTTTCTTT.

The genes are TRBV7-2 and TRBJ2-5; 10 positions agree with TRBD2. V trimming: 7 bases; J trimming: 5 bases; junction bases outside the gene matches: 16. Germline V CDR1 and CDR2: SGHTA, FQGNSA. The CDR3 is made up of 17 amino acids. DNA of the CDR3: TGTGCCAGCACTGGGGAAGCGGGAGGGAGTTTCTTGGAGACCCAGTACTTC. This encodes CASTGEAGGSFLETQYF.

This clone has only one observation. CDR3 nucleotides: TGTGCCAGCAGCCCCGGACACTATAGCAATCAGCCCCAGCATTTT. It codes for CASSPGHYSNQPQHF. The V gene is TRBV11-2, the J gene TRBJ1-5; D possibly corresponds to TRBD1 (5 bases). The CDR3 extends over 15 amino acids. The germline gives CDR1 SGHAT, CDR2 FQNNGV. Between the trimmed V and J ends, which lost 5 bases and 0 bases, there was a span of 11 bases.

This clone was counted a single time. The V and J genes are TRBV19 and TRBJ2-6; 15 bases fit TRBD2. Looked up from germline, CDR1 is LNHDA and CDR2 is SQIVND (reference sequence). This CDR3 comprises 19 residues. The V and J ends lost 5 bases and 0 bases, in that order; junction bases with no gene match: 5. The DNA of the CDR3 is TGTGCCAGTAGTGTGGGACTAGCGGGAGGCTTCTCTGGGGCCAACGTCCTGACTTTC. Translation gives CASSVGLAGGFSGANVLTF. Based on the CDR3 plus reference TRBV19 and TRBJ2-6, the full variable domain is DGGITQSPKYLFRKEGQNVTLSCEQNLNHDAMYWYRQDPGQGLRLIYYSQIVNDFQKGDIAEGYSVSREKKESFPLTVTSAQKNPTAFYLCASSVGLAGGFSGANVLTFGAGSRLTVL.

This clone has a single count. This chain connects TRBV29-1 to TRBJ1-1, with 9 bases fitting TRBD1. Germline V gives CDR1 SQVTM, CDR2 ANQGSEA. V was clipped by 7 bases and J by 3 bases; unmatched bases: 6. The CDR3 has 13 amino acids. The CDR3 loop is CSATGGAHTEAFF. For the CDR3, the DNA is TGCAGCGCCACAGGGGGCGCGCACACTGAAGCTTTCTTT.

In its sample, this clone was seen a few times. The chain couples TRBV19 to TRBJ1-5, with D hard to call. Trimming removed 9 bases from V and 5 bases from J, with 23 bases in between. The CDR3 has 16 residues. Germline assignment: CDR1 LNHDA and CDR2 SQIVND (reference sequence). CDR3 loop: CASLPLGSGLDQPQHF. The CDR3 region has the DNA TGTGCCAGCCTCCCTCTGGGGAGTGGGTTGGATCAGCCCCAGCATTTT.

The chain has TRBV20-1 and TRBJ2-3, with 9 bases lining up with TRBD2. Germline V CDR1 and CDR2: DFQATT, SNEGSKA (reference sequence). The CDR3 has 15 residues. The J segment lost 1 base and the V segment lost 3 bases, leaving 5 bases of the junction unmatched. The CDR3 DNA sequence: TGCAGTGCTAGTTCCCCTAGCGGGGGCACAGATACGCAGTATTTT. Amino acids: CSASSPSGGTDTQYF.

This chain uses TRBV19 with TRBJ2-3; TRBD1 matches 9 bases. Germline lookup yields CDR1 LNHDA and CDR2 SQIVND (reference sequence). Unmatched junction bases numbered 9, after V lost 4 bases and J lost 4 bases. CDR3 size: 16 residues. The CDR3 is CASSKNRGRNADTQYF. In nucleotides, the CDR3 is TGTGCCAGTAGTAAAAACAGGGGGCGAAACGCAGATACGCAGTATTTT.

The chain recombines TRBV4-2 with TRBJ1-2, with D perhaps TRBD1 (6 bases). Trimming shortened V by 0 bases and J by 7 bases, and 18 bases separated the two germline ends. The germline gives CDR1 LGHNA, CDR2 YNFKEQ. The CDR3 is made up of 16 amino acids. CDR3 coding DNA: TGTGCCAGCAGCCAAGATCTGAGACAGGAGGCTTCTGGCTACACCTTC. Protein: CASSQDLRQEASGYTF.

J is TRBJ2-2 and V is TRBV6-5; D unresolved. Germline CDR1 and CDR2: MNHEY and SVGAGI. The V end was cut by 7 bases, the J end by 0 bases, with 9 bases between. This CDR3 has 14 residues. Written as DNA, the CDR3 is TGTGCCAGCAATCAGGTGGCGAACACCGGGGAGCTGTTTTTT. Protein product: CASNQVANTGELFF.

The chain links TRBV24-1 to TRBJ2-2; TRBD2 matches at 7 bases. V lost 7 bases and J lost 4; bases outside the gene matches: 8. Germline CDR1 and CDR2: KGHDR and SFDVKD. This CDR3 is built from 15 residues. CDR3 bases: TGTGCCACCAGCCGTGTGGGGGGGGGCACCGGGGAGCTGTTTTTT. Amino acid sequence: CATSRVGGGTGELFF.

V and J are TRBV27 and TRBJ2-1, with 15 bases identical to TRBD2. Losses at the gene ends were 2 bases for V and 4 bases for J; bases not matched to a gene: 6. Germline CDR1 MNHEY, CDR2 SMNVEV (reference sequence). This CDR3 region has 18 residues. The CDR3 nucleotides read TGTGCCAGCAGTTTAGGGGGACTAGCGGGAGGTGCGTACAATGAGCAGTTCTTC. It yields the protein CASSLGGLAGGAYNEQFF.